These 17 T cell receptor beta chains were all obtained from the same sample, sequenced in a study of blood T cell repertoires in COVID-19. The protocol was immunoSEQ multiplex PCR, while the TCRdb copy is restricted to in-frame clones and leaves out a portion. The repertoire has about 190,000 clones, under 90% of them found once; the top ten carry around 19%. The source material was peripheral blood. The origin of the receptors is a human donor in a cohort sampled during active COVID-19.

As to this clone: The junction and the germline gene differ at one end; a read error may be behind it. This chain uses TRBV18 with TRBJ2-1; 14 bases agree with TRBD2. CDR1 and CDR2 from the germline V gene are KGHSH and LQKENI. The CDR3 sequence is 17 residues long. The CDR3 is CASSTPGTSGSVNEQFF. For the CDR3, the DNA is TGTGCCAGCTCAACACCCGGGACTAGCGGGAGTGTCAATGAGCAGTTCTTC.

The genes are TRBV7-3 and TRBJ2-1; 10 positions agree with TRBD2. V shed 5 bases and J 7 bases; nucleotides not matched to a gene: 5. CDR3 length equals 14 residues. CDR1 is SGHTA, CDR2 FQGTGA, per germline. CDR3 sequence: CASSRTSGGNEQFF. The CDR3 DNA reads as TGTGCCAGCAGCCGGACTAGCGGAGGGAATGAGCAGTTCTTC.

In its sample, this clone was seen many times. The chain recombines TRBV6-4 with TRBJ1-2, with 7 bases identical to TRBD1. Unmatched junction bases numbered 7, after V lost 4 bases and J lost 8 bases. The CDR3 is 13 residues long. The V gene's germline CDR1 is MRHNA and CDR2 SNTAGT. The CDR3: CASSASQGYGYTF. The CDR3 DNA reads TGTGCCAGCAGTGCATCACAGGGGTACGGCTACACCTTC.

The V call is TRBV28, the J call TRBJ1-5; possibly TRBD1 for D (5 bases). Between the trimmed V and J ends, which lost 5 bases and 2 bases, there was a span of 7 bases. The CDR3 is made up of 13 amino acids. Germline V gene sequence: CDR1 MDHEN, CDR2 SYDVKM. This chain's CDR3 is CASSQGGNQPQHF. In DNA, the CDR3 is TGTGCCAGCAGTCAGGGCGGCAATCAGCCCCAGCATTTT.

V is TRBV28 and J is TRBJ1-2; D may be TRBD1 (5 bases). The CDR3 loop spans 14 amino acids. V was cut by 2 bases and J by 4 bases, with 11 bases left in between. CDR1 is MDHEN and CDR2 is SYDVKM in the germline V gene. CDR3 nucleotide sequence: TGTGCCAGCAGTTTAACCCAGGGCTTCTATGGCTACACCTTC. This translates into CASSLTQGFYGYTF.

This rearrangement joins TRBV19 to TRBJ1-5; 9 nucleotides align to TRBD1. Germline CDR1 reads LNHDA; CDR2 reads SQIVND (reference sequence). The CDR3 is 15 amino acids. V lost 6 bases to trimming and J lost 0 bases; unmatched junction nucleotides: 3. The CDR3 DNA reads as TGTGCCAGTAGGGGGGGACAGGGTAGCAATCAGCCCCAGCATTTT. As protein: CASRGGQGSNQPQHF.

The V call is TRBV5-1, the J call TRBJ1-2, with D uncertain. Looked up from germline, CDR1 is SGHRS and CDR2 is YFSETQ. V was shortened by 0 bases and J by 8 bases, with 11 bases between the two germline ends. This CDR3 spans 13 amino acids. The CDR3 loop is CASSLDSGRGYTF. DNA of the CDR3: TGCGCCAGCAGCTTGGATTCTGGGCGAGGCTACACCTTC.

V is TRBV19 and J is TRBJ1-4, with D possibly TRBD1 on 6 matching bases. The V gene's germline CDR1 is LNHDA and CDR2 SQIVND (reference sequence). The germline V and J ends were trimmed by 10 bases and 7 bases, with 16 bases remaining between them. This CDR3 comprises 13 residues. CDR3 DNA sequence: TGTGCCACCCTAAAGGGGGGGGGTGAAAAACTGTTTTTT. Translated: CATLKGGGEKLFF.

The chain joins TRBV7-9 to TRBJ1-1; no reliable D call. Germline V gives CDR1 SEHNR, CDR2 FQNEAQ (reference sequence). Trimming removed 4 bases at V and 7 bases at J, with 4 bases between. The CDR3 runs 10 residues. The CDR3 DNA is TGTGCCAGCAGCTATATTGAAGCTTTCTTT. Translating it yields CASSYIEAFF.

The CDR3 region is CASSFSGYGYTF. CDR3 DNA: TGTGCCAGCAGTTTCTCAGGCTATGGCTACACCTTC. This chain links TRBV28 with TRBJ1-2, with unresolved D. Trimming shortened V by 3 bases and J by 4 bases, and 6 bases separated the two germline ends. In germline, CDR1 is MDHEN, CDR2 SYDVKM. CDR3 length: 12 residues.

This clone was seen a single time. This rearrangement joins TRBV10-2 to TRBJ2-5, with no clear D. This CDR3 has 12 amino acids. Germline CDR1 and CDR2: WSHSY and SAAADI. The V gene lost 5 bases and the J gene lost 1 base, with 5 bases spanning the gap. The CDR3 bases are TGCGCCAGCAGTCCTAGCCAAGAGACCCAGTACTTC. It specifies CASSPSQETQYF.

This rearrangement joins TRBV15 to TRBJ2-2; D remains ambiguous. CDR3 length: 14 residues. The germline gives CDR1 LNHNV, CDR2 YYDKDF (reference sequence). Trimming shortened V by 0 bases and J by 3 bases, and 5 bases separated the two germline ends. CDR3 region: CATSRDPYTGELFF. The CDR3 DNA is TGTGCCACCAGCAGAGATCCCTACACCGGGGAGCTGTTTTTT.

The sample holds one count of this clone. CDR3 sequence (DNA): TGCGCCAGCAGCTTGCAAACAGCATCAACTGAAGCTTTCTTT. This encodes CASSLQTASTEAFF. The chain has TRBV5-1 and TRBJ1-1; no clear D. Looked up from germline, CDR1 is SGHRS and CDR2 is YFSETQ. V was clipped by 1 base and J by 5 bases, with 12 bases between them. The CDR3 consists of 14 residues.

The chain couples TRBV28 to TRBJ2-7; possibly TRBD2 for D (5 bases). Trimming pared 8 bases from V and 5 bases from J, leaving 19 bases between. Per the germline V gene, CDR1 is MDHEN and CDR2 is SYDVKM. CDR3 size: 14 residues. The CDR3 DNA reads as TGTGCCAGCTACCCCAAAGGTTCGCGGGACGAGCAGTACTTC. Translation: CASYPKGSRDEQYF.

This chain connects TRBV7-3 to TRBJ2-2, with D possibly being TRBD2 (5 bases). V was pared by 5 bases and J by 1 base, with 20 bases between. The germline V gene encodes CDR1 SGHTA and CDR2 FQGTGA. This CDR3 spans 18 amino acids. The CDR3 spells CASSPGTGREENTGELFF. The CDR3, as DNA: TGTGCCAGCAGCCCCGGTACGGGAAGGGAAGAGAACACCGGGGAGCTGTTTTTT.

The chain uses TRBV5-1 and TRBJ2-3, with 7 bases lining up with TRBD1. The CDR3 is 15 amino acids. Germline V gene lookup returns CDR1 SGHRS and CDR2 YFSETQ. The junction had 7 bases not matched to a gene; V was cut back by 5 bases and J by 1 base. DNA for the CDR3: TGCGCCAGCAGTTTCCATGGACAGGGCACAGATACGCAGTATTTT. This sequence encodes CASSFHGQGTDTQYF.

This clone was observed a single time. The chain has TRBV7-3 and TRBJ1-1, with 8 bases matching TRBD1. CDR1 and CDR2 (germline): SGHTA, FQGTGA. The CDR3 runs 15 residues. Trimming at V came to 5 bases and at J to 0 bases, leaving 5 bases not matched to a gene. CDR3 amino acids: CASSAAGGMNTEAFF. The CDR3 DNA reads TGTGCCAGCAGCGCTGCAGGGGGCATGAACACTGAAGCTTTCTTT. The full variable domain, rest sourced from reference TRBV7-3 and TRBJ1-1, is GAGVSQTPSNKVTEKGKYVELRCDPISGHTALYWYRQSLGQGPEFLIYFQGTGAADDSGLPNDRFFAVRPEGSVSTLKIQRTERGDSAVYLCASSAAGGMNTEAFFGQGTRLTVV.